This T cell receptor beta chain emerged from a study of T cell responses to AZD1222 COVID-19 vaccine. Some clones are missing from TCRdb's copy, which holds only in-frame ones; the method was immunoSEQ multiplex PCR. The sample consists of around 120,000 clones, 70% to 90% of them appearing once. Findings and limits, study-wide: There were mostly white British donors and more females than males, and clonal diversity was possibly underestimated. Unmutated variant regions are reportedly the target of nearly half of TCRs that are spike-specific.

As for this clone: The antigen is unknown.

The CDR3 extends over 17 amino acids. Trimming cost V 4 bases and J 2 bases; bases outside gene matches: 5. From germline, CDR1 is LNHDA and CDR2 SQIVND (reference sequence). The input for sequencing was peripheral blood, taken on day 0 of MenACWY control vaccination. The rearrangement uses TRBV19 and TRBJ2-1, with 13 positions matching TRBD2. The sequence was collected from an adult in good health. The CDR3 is CASSTGTSGDPYNEQFF. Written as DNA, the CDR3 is TGTGCCAGTAGTACAGGGACTAGCGGGGATCCCTACAATGAGCAGTTCTTC.